A selection of T cell receptor beta chains follows, all from one sample in a study of cytomegalovirus exposure and HLA in healthy donors. TCRdb's table, derived via immunoSEQ multiplex PCR, lists solely in-frame clones and lacks some. The profile shows 90,000 to 150,000 clones, 63% of them singletons. The sample was PBMCs. These receptors were collected from a man aged 35 to 55 in good health and CMV-seropositive. Each CDR3 is given with its conserved first and last residue. D genes are given only for firm matches. The size of a clone is reported for some rows only, either as once, few or many, or as a class for expanded clones.

DNA	CDR3	size	D	V	J
TGTGCCAGCACTCTGGGAGGGGAGCAGTACTTC	CASTLGGEQYF	NA	TRBD2	TRBV6-1	TRBJ2-7
TGTGCCAGCAGCTTCACCCGGACTTACACTGAAGCTTTCTTT	CASSFTRTYTEAFF	NA	NA	TRBV11-2	TRBJ1-1
TGCGCCAGCAGCCAAGATCGAGCGGGAGGGCTCAATGAGCAGTTCTTC	CASSQDRAGGLNEQFF	NA	TRBD2	TRBV4-3	TRBJ2-1
TGTGCCAGCAGCCAAGAGCGGACAGGGTCTGGGGCCAACGTCCTGACTTTC	CASSQERTGSGANVLTF	NA	TRBD1	TRBV4-2	TRBJ2-6
TGTGCCAGCAGCTTAACCGACAGGGGGTATGGCTACACCTTC	CASSLTDRGYGYTF	NA	TRBD1	TRBV11-1	TRBJ1-2
TGCGCCAGCAGCTCGGCTCGGACTAGCGGGAGCTATGAGCAGTTCTTC	CASSSARTSGSYEQFF	few	TRBD2	TRBV5-1	TRBJ2-1
TGCAGCGCCAACAGGGGGCTCTCCTACAATGAGCAGTTCTTC	CSANRGLSYNEQFF	NA	TRBD1	TRBV29-1	TRBJ2-1
TGTGCCAGCAGCCCGGGTGAGAGCTCCTACAATGAGCAGTTCTTC	CASSPGESSYNEQFF	NA	NA	TRBV5-6	TRBJ2-1
TGTGCCATCAGTGAGTTAGCGGGACGGGACACCGGGGAGCTGTTTTTT	CAISELAGRDTGELFF	few	TRBD2	TRBV10-3	TRBJ2-2
TGTGCCAGCAGCGTAGGTTTGCGGGAGCTTACCTACAATGAGCAGTTCTTC	CASSVGLRELTYNEQFF	NA	TRBD2	TRBV9	TRBJ2-1
TGTGCCAGCAGCCAAACGACAGGGGGCAATCAGCCCCAGCATTTT	CASSQTTGGNQPQHF	NA	TRBD1	TRBV4-2	TRBJ1-5
TGTGCCAGTACGAAGGGGGAGACCCAGTACTTC	CASTKGETQYF	NA	NA	TRBV19	TRBJ2-5
TGTGCCGCCAAGAGAGGGGGCTGGGACTATGGCTACACCTTC	CAAKRGGWDYGYTF	few	TRBD1	TRBV25-1	TRBJ1-2
TGCAGCGCCGGGACTAGCGGGAGGGCGGGGCAGTTCTTC	CSAGTSGRAGQFF	NA	TRBD2	TRBV29-1	TRBJ2-1
TGCGCCAGCAGCCCCCTGGGACAGAGCTCCTACAATGAGCAGTTCTTC	CASSPLGQSSYNEQFF	few	TRBD1	TRBV4-1	TRBJ2-1
TGTGCCAGCAGCGAGACTGGACAGGATGGTGAGCAGTTCTTC	CASSETGQDGEQFF	NA	TRBD1	TRBV6-4	TRBJ2-1
TGTGCCATCAGTAAAACAGGGGCGGCTAATGAAAAACTGTTTTTT	CAISKTGAANEKLFF	NA	TRBD1	TRBV10-3	TRBJ1-4
TGTGCCAGCAGCTTCTGGGGGCGACCTGAAGCTTTCTTT	CASSFWGRPEAFF	few	NA	TRBV13	TRBJ1-1
TGTGCCAGCAGCTTAGGGGCAGTGAATTCACCCCTCCACTTT	CASSLGAVNSPLHF	NA	NA	TRBV7-9	TRBJ1-6
TGTGCCAGCAGCTTGGGTTCAACAGGGGAAGGCTACACCTTC	CASSLGSTGEGYTF	NA	TRBD1	TRBV5-4	TRBJ1-2
TGTGCCATCACCCCGACTAGCGGGTCCTACGAGCAGTACTTC	CAITPTSGSYEQYF	once	TRBD2	TRBV10-3	TRBJ2-7
TGTGCCTGGAGTGTATATGGCGGCCAAGAGACCCAGTACTTC	CAWSVYGGQETQYF	NA	NA	TRBV30	TRBJ2-5
TGTGCCTGGAGTGTAGGCCTAGCGCACTACGAGCAGTACTTC	CAWSVGLAHYEQYF	NA	NA	TRBV30	TRBJ2-7
TGTGCCAGCAGTTTTCTGATAGCGGGGGACAATGAGCAGTTCTTC	CASSFLIAGDNEQFF	NA	TRBD2	TRBV28	TRBJ2-1
TGTGCCAGCAGCTTCCTTTTCGGGACAGGGGAGTACTTC	CASSFLFGTGEYF	NA	TRBD1	TRBV5-8	TRBJ2-7
TGTGCCAGCAGTTCCTACCAAGAGACCCAGTACTTC	CASSSYQETQYF	few	NA	TRBV27	TRBJ2-5
TGTGCCAGCAGTCGTAACGGCGGGGCCGGGGAGCTGTTTTTT	CASSRNGGAGELFF	NA	NA	TRBV6-5	TRBJ2-2
TGTGCCAGCAGTTTATCTCCGGGACAGGGTTTTTTGGATACGCAGTATTTT	CASSLSPGQGFLDTQYF	NA	TRBD1	TRBV27	TRBJ2-3
TGTGCCAGCAGCCAATGGGCGTGGCAGTACTTC	CASSQWAWQYF	NA	NA	TRBV14	TRBJ2-7
TGTGCCAGCAGCCACCTCGGGGGGGGCGGTGATGAGCAGTTCTTC	CASSHLGGGGDEQFF	NA	TRBD2	TRBV14	TRBJ2-1
TGTGCCAGTCACAAAGGACAGGGGGCCACCGAGCAGTACTTC	CASHKGQGATEQYF	NA	TRBD1	TRBV19	TRBJ2-7
TGTGCCAGTAGCCCCGTCCCAGGGAATCTAGGCTACACCTTC	CASSPVPGNLGYTF	few	NA	TRBV19	TRBJ1-2
TGTGCTAGTGGTTTGGGGGGAGTGAGGAACACTGAAGCTTTCTTT	CASGLGGVRNTEAFF	few	NA	TRBV12-5	TRBJ1-1
TGTGCCAGCAGTTACGTAGACAGCTCCTACGAGCAGTACTTC	CASSYVDSSYEQYF	once	NA	TRBV27	TRBJ2-7
TGTGCCAGCAGCCCCCGGACAGGGGGCTGGTACTCTGGGGCCAACGTCCTGACTTTC	CASSPRTGGWYSGANVLTF	NA	TRBD1	TRBV7-9	TRBJ2-6
TGCGCCAGCAGCCAAGCAAACCCACTAGCGGGAGACGTGGGTGGTGAGCAGTTCTTC	CASSQANPLAGDVGGEQFF	NA	TRBD2	TRBV4-3	TRBJ2-1
TGTGCCAGCTCACCGCACAACAGGGGAGGCGATGAGCAGTTCTTC	CASSPHNRGGDEQFF	NA	NA	TRBV18	TRBJ2-1
TGTGCCAGCAGCTTAGCGCCCGGACTAGGGAACACCATATATTTT	CASSLAPGLGNTIYF	NA	NA	TRBV7-8	TRBJ1-3
TGCGCCAGCAGTCAATTGGAGGACAGGCCGGATGAAAAACTGTTTTTT	CASSQLEDRPDEKLFF	NA	TRBD1	TRBV23-1	TRBJ1-4
TGTGCCAGCTCAACAGGGGCTCGGACTGAAGCTTTCTTT	CASSTGARTEAFF	NA	TRBD1	TRBV18	TRBJ1-1
TGTGCCAGCAGCTTGGGGGACAGGGGCAATGGCTACACCTTC	CASSLGDRGNGYTF	NA	TRBD1	TRBV5-6	TRBJ1-2
TGTGCCAGTACCACCAGGTGGTCCTCTGGAAACACCATATATTTT	CASTTRWSSGNTIYF	NA	NA	TRBV19	TRBJ1-3
TGTGCCAGCACCCCTGGGGGACTAGGGGCTATTGAGCAGTTCTTC	CASTPGGLGAIEQFF	NA	TRBD2	TRBV11-2	TRBJ2-1
TGTGCTAGTGACATCGGGACTCCCTACGAGCAGTACTTC	CASDIGTPYEQYF	few	NA	TRBV12-5	TRBJ2-7
TGCGCCAGCAGTGAGGACACCTATAATTCACCCCTCCACTTT	CASSEDTYNSPLHF	many	NA	TRBV10-1	TRBJ1-6
TGTGCCAGCAGCTCCCTGGGGGGTGGAGAGACCCAGTACTTC	CASSSLGGGETQYF	NA	NA	TRBV11-2	TRBJ2-5
TGTGCTAGTGGGCAACTAGCGGGACGATACAATGAGCAGTTCTTC	CASGQLAGRYNEQFF	NA	TRBD2	TRBV12-5	TRBJ2-1
TGCGCCAGCAGCTACCTAGGACAGCCCGCGAACACTGAAGCTTTCTTT	CASSYLGQPANTEAFF	NA	NA	TRBV5-1	TRBJ1-1
TGTGCCAGCAAGCAGGGGGTATCTGGGGCCAACGTCCTGACTTTC	CASKQGVSGANVLTF	NA	TRBD1	TRBV7-8	TRBJ2-6
TGCGCCAGCAGCTACCTTGGGACAGCCGACTATGGCTACACCTTC	CASSYLGTADYGYTF	once	TRBD1	TRBV5-1	TRBJ1-2
TGCAGCGCTGGGGGCGAGGGGGCACCCCTCCACTTT	CSAGGEGAPLHF	few	NA	TRBV29-1	TRBJ1-6
TGTGCCAGCAGTTACGAAGGGGGCGTTCATGGCTACACCTTC	CASSYEGGVHGYTF	NA	TRBD1	TRBV6-5	TRBJ1-2
TGTGCCAGCAGTCCGACAGGGAATGAAAAACTGTTTTTT	CASSPTGNEKLFF	NA	TRBD1	TRBV2	TRBJ1-4
TGTGCCGTCGACAGCTCCTACAATGAGCAGTTCTTC	CAVDSSYNEQFF	NA	NA	TRBV2	TRBJ2-1
TGTGCCACCGGTCCCCGGACTAGCACAGATACGCAGTATTTT	CATGPRTSTDTQYF	few	NA	TRBV5-5	TRBJ2-3
TGTGCCAGCATACAGGGGGCCTTCTACGAGCAGTACTTC	CASIQGAFYEQYF	NA	TRBD1	TRBV6-1	TRBJ2-7
TGTGCCAGCAGCTTACGGCTAGCGGGAGAGGTGCAGTTCTTC	CASSLRLAGEVQFF	few	TRBD2	TRBV7-9	TRBJ2-1